This is a list of T cell receptor beta chains from one sample in a study of cytomegalovirus exposure and HLA in healthy donors. Clones were sequenced by immunoSEQ multiplex PCR, and TCRdb holds only the in-frame ones, with some missing. This table has approximately 130,000 clones, 82% appearing once. The specimen sequenced was PBMCs. These receptors were obtained from a woman between 50 and 59 years old in good health and CMV-seropositive. Each CDR3 is given with its conserved first and last residue. A D gene is named only where the DNA matches it firmly. Clone size is not always given. Where it is, it says once, few, many or a class for expanded clones.

J: TRBJ1-2; length: 13; D: -; size: -; V: TRBV29-1; CDR3: CSVSSSGDYGYTF; DNA: TGCAGCGTTTCGTCCTCGGGGGACTATGGCTACACCTTC
J: TRBJ1-1; length: 13; D: -; size: few; V: TRBV28; CDR3: CASSLAGNTEAFF; DNA: TGTGCCAGCAGTTTAGCCGGGAACACTGAAGCTTTCTTT
J: TRBJ2-1; length: 15; D: TRBD1; size: -; V: TRBV6-6; CDR3: CASSRTGPAYNEQFF; DNA: TGTGCCAGCAGTCGGACAGGTCCAGCCTACAATGAGCAGTTCTTC
J: TRBJ2-1; length: 12; D: -; size: -; V: TRBV2; CDR3: CASSEGERTEFF; DNA: TGTGCCAGCAGTGAAGGGGAGAGGACGGAGTTCTTC
J: TRBJ2-3; length: 17; D: TRBD2; size: -; V: TRBV28; CDR3: CASIPNLGLPSADTQYF; DNA: TGTGCCAGCATCCCGAACCTGGGACTACCCAGCGCAGATACGCAGTATTTT
J: TRBJ2-5; length: 14; D: TRBD1; size: -; V: TRBV9; CDR3: CASSAIQGTETQYF; DNA: TGTGCCAGCAGCGCGATACAGGGGACCGAGACCCAGTACTTC
J: TRBJ1-4; length: 14; D: TRBD1; size: -; V: TRBV29-1; CDR3: CSVSGTGGNEKLFF; DNA: TGCAGCGTCTCCGGGACAGGGGGCAACGAAAAACTGTTTTTT
J: TRBJ1-2; length: 14; D: TRBD1; size: once; V: TRBV28; CDR3: CASSFRQGYYGYTF; DNA: TGTGCCAGCAGTTTCCGACAGGGGTACTATGGCTACACCTTC
J: TRBJ2-3; length: 15; D: TRBD2; size: -; V: TRBV5-5; CDR3: CASSDASGRGDTQYF; DNA: TGTGCCAGCAGCGACGCTAGCGGGAGAGGAGATACGCAGTATTTT
J: TRBJ1-1; length: 13; D: TRBD1; size: -; V: TRBV15; CDR3: CATSRPGGTEAFF; DNA: TGTGCCACCAGTAGACCAGGGGGAACTGAAGCTTTCTTT
J: TRBJ1-6; length: 15; D: TRBD1; size: -; V: TRBV19; CDR3: CASSMGTDRRSPLHF; DNA: TGTGCCAGTAGTATGGGGACAGATCGGCGTTCACCCCTCCACTTT
J: TRBJ1-1; length: 15; D: -; size: -; V: TRBV5-1; CDR3: CASSPGGGASTEAFF; DNA: TGCGCCAGCAGCCCTGGCGGGGGGGCGAGCACTGAAGCTTTCTTT
J: TRBJ2-7; length: 14; D: -; size: few; V: TRBV10-2; CDR3: CASSEWRGNYEQYF; DNA: TGCGCCAGCAGTGAGTGGCGGGGTAACTACGAGCAGTACTTC
J: TRBJ2-1; length: 15; D: -; size: -; V: TRBV4-1; CDR3: CASSQDFPRLEEQFF; DNA: TGCGCCAGCAGCCAAGATTTCCCTAGGCTAGAAGAGCAGTTCTTC
J: TRBJ1-5; length: 15; D: TRBD1; size: -; V: TRBV6-5; CDR3: CASSVGQDSNQPQHF; DNA: TGTGCCAGCAGTGTGGGACAGGATAGCAATCAGCCCCAGCATTTT
J: TRBJ2-7; length: 13; D: -; size: -; V: TRBV18; CDR3: CASSPPSSYEQYF; DNA: TGTGCCAGCTCACCGCCCAGCTCCTACGAGCAGTACTTC
J: TRBJ2-5; length: 14; D: TRBD1; size: -; V: TRBV5-4; CDR3: CASRSQGSQETQYF; DNA: TGTGCCAGCAGATCACAGGGGTCCCAAGAGACCCAGTACTTC